These 23 T cell receptor beta chains share one sample of origin, sequenced in a study of neurological immune-mediated disorders. MiXCR, applied by TCRdb to the 5' RACE reads, yields one record per CDR3 protein. The table records some 50,000 distinct CDR3 sequences, under 2% of them present only once. Sequencing used PBMCs. These TCRs come from a woman aged 40 to 49 with multiple sclerosis.

This clonotype occurred many times. The V gene is TRBV10-2, the J gene TRBJ1-4; D is possibly TRBD1 (6 bases). Germline V lookup: CDR1 WSHSY, CDR2 SAAADI. The CDR3 consists of 15 residues. V was pared by 1 base and J by 6 bases, with 12 bases between. The CDR3 region has the DNA TGCGCCAGCAGTGAGTGGACAGAGGGGGATGAAAAACTGTTTTTT. Its translation is CASSEWTEGDEKLFF.

For this clonotype: Germline and junction disagree at one end, which may indicate a read error. The CDR3, as DNA: TGTGCCAGTAGCTTCGAAGCCGGGGAGCTGTTTTTT. Its translation: CASSFEAGELFF. V usage is TRBV11-3 and J usage is TRBJ2-2; the D is unclear. This CDR3 comprises 12 residues. Germline lookup yields CDR1 SGHNT and CDR2 YENEEA.

This clonotype was recorded at least ten times. The V gene is TRBV5-1, the J gene TRBJ1-4; D might be TRBD1 (5 bases). V gave up 4 bases and J gave up 10 bases, with 17 bases separating them. Germline V gives CDR1 SGHRS, CDR2 YFSETQ. The CDR3 sequence is 14 residues long. The CDR3 loop reads CASSVRGTAGKLFF. CDR3 sequence (DNA): TGCGCCAGCAGCGTGCGGGGGACCGCGGGAAAACTGTTTTTT.

This clonotype was counted ten times or more. The V and J genes are TRBV5-1 and TRBJ2-5; D unclear. Germline V gene sequence: CDR1 SGHRS, CDR2 YFSETQ. The CDR3 loop spans 14 amino acids. V was shortened by 4 bases and J by 2 bases, with 12 bases between the two germline ends. CDR3 bases: TGCGCCAGCAGCATTGGACGGCAGCAAGAGACCCAGTACTTC. Encoded protein: CASSIGRQQETQYF.

This clonotype was recorded many times. The chain recombines TRBV7-8 with TRBJ2-3; D not certain. This CDR3 is 12 amino acids long. The germline CDR1 and CDR2 sequences are SGHVS and FQNEAQ. V lost 4 bases, J lost 2 bases, and 4 bases lay in between. The CDR3 bases are TGTGCCAGCAGCTCCACCACAGATACGCAGTATTTT. It translates to CASSSTTDTQYF.

In its sample, this clonotype was seen a few times. A much larger clone differs from this one at a single base, so this may be a read error. The conserved phenylalanine or tryptophan is not found at the CDR3 terminus, so this likely reflects a read error. This chain connects TRBV5-1 to TRBJ1-2; D remains unclear. The CDR3 loop spans 15 amino acids. CDR1 and CDR2 (germline): SGHRS, YFSETQ. Trimming cost V 0 bases and J 6 bases, with 15 bases left between them. The CDR3 loop reads CASSLASSFLNGYTC. CDR3 DNA: TGCGCCAGCAGCTTGGCCTCATCCTTTCTCAATGGCTACACCTGC.

Many counts were recorded for this clonotype. The V gene is TRBV5-1, the J gene TRBJ2-3; D not certain. V was cut by 4 bases and J by 0 bases, with 9 bases left in between. CDR1 and CDR2 (germline): SGHRS, YFSETQ. The length of the CDR3 is 14 residues. The CDR3 sequence: CASSTGGSTDTQYF. In nucleotides, the CDR3 is TGCGCCAGCAGCACGGGCGGCAGCACAGATACGCAGTATTTT.

In its sample, this clonotype was seen many times. The V call is TRBV7-9, the J call TRBJ2-1; TRBD1 matches 8 bases. The CDR3 covers 13 residues. In germline, CDR1 is SEHNR, CDR2 FQNEAQ (reference sequence). Trimming took 4 bases from V and 10 from J; bases not matched to a gene: 6. The CDR3 DNA follows: TGTGCCAGCAGCTCCGACAGGGGCGACGAGCAGTTCTTC. Protein sequence: CASSSDRGDEQFF.

This clonotype was seen many times. The chain combines TRBV20-1 with TRBJ2-7; 12 bases are a match to TRBD2. Germline assignment: CDR1 DFQATT and CDR2 SNEGSKA (reference sequence). V was clipped by 5 bases and J by 2 bases; unmatched bases: 1. The CDR3 covers 13 residues. The CDR3 here is CSAASGGAYEQYF. In DNA, the CDR3 is TGCAGTGCTGCTAGCGGGGGGGCCTACGAGCAGTACTTC.

The sample holds many counts of this clonotype. The chain carries TRBV5-1 and TRBJ1-4; maybe TRBD1 (6 bases). V shed 2 bases and J shed 6 bases, with 14 bases lying between them. The germline CDR1 and CDR2 sequences are SGHRS and YFSETQ. The length of the CDR3 is 15 residues. CDR3 coding DNA: TGCGCCAGCAGCTTTTCAGCACGGACAGATGAAAAACTGTTTTTT. Encoded protein: CASSFSARTDEKLFF.

This clonotype has at least ten counts. Here the CDR3 DNA reads TGTGCCAGCTCACCACCTTCGAGCTACGAGCAGTACTTC. Its translation: CASSPPSSYEQYF. This sequence joins TRBV18 and TRBJ2-7; D not certain. Per the germline V gene, CDR1 is KGHSH and CDR2 is LQKENI. The V end lost 0 bases, the J end lost 3 bases, and 6 bases lay between the germline ends. The CDR3 extends over 13 amino acids.

This chain joins TRBV5-1 and TRBJ1-3, with 9 bases lining up with TRBD1. This CDR3 region has 15 residues. Looked up from germline, CDR1 is SGHRS and CDR2 is YFSETQ. The V segment lost 3 bases and the J segment 5 bases; nucleotides outside the gene matches: 6. This CDR3 is CASSSNTGGRNTIYF. The CDR3, as DNA: TGCGCCAGCAGCTCTAATACAGGGGGCAGAAACACCATATATTTT.

This clonotype was counted many times. This chain uses TRBV2 with TRBJ2-7; TRBD2 matches at 12 bases. V was pared by 6 bases and J by 2 bases, with 5 bases of the junction left unmatched. The CDR3 spans 15 residues. The germline gives CDR1 SNHLY, CDR2 FYNNEI. CDR3: CASSPGLAGTYEQYF. CDR3 in DNA: TGTGCCAGCAGCCCCGGACTAGCGGGGACCTACGAGCAGTACTTC.

The table lists this clonotype with many counts. The chain combines TRBV20-1 with TRBJ2-7; the match to TRBD2 covers 8 bases. This CDR3 contains 18 residues. The germline CDR1 and CDR2 sequences are DFQATT and SNEGSKA (reference sequence). Germline trimming cut 6 bases from V and 1 base from J; bases unmatched to any gene: 20. For the CDR3, the DNA is TGCAGTGCCGCGTGGGTATCCGTTAGCGGGGCCCCTTCCTACGAGCAGTACTTC. Translation: CSAAWVSVSGAPSYEQYF.

This clonotype was seen repeatedly, ten times or more. V usage is TRBV20-1 and J usage is TRBJ2-3; tentatively, D is TRBD2 (6 bases). This CDR3 contains 13 residues. Germline V CDR1 and CDR2: DFQATT, SNEGSKA (reference sequence). Trimming stripped 3 bases from V and 1 base from J, with 8 bases between. In nucleotides, the CDR3 is TGCAGTGCTAGCGGGGGACGCACAGATACGCAGTATTTT. This gives the protein CSASGGRTDTQYF.

Ten or more counts support this clonotype. The chain combines TRBV29-1 with TRBJ2-7; a weak D match, TRBD2 (6 bases). V was cut by 5 bases and J by 3 bases, with 11 bases left in between. The V gene's germline CDR1 is SQVTM and CDR2 ANQGSEA. CDR3 length: 12 residues. The CDR3: CSVSGGDYEQYF. CDR3 DNA: TGCAGCGTTTCCGGGGGAGACTACGAGCAGTACTTC.

This clonotype was seen many times. The genes are TRBV5-1 and TRBJ2-3, with TRBD2 as a possible D gene (6 bases). The CDR3 length is 15 residues. Trimming took off 3 bases at V and 0 bases at J, with 11 bases between the two ends. From germline, CDR1 is SGHRS and CDR2 YFSETQ. CDR3 nucleotide sequence: TGCGCCAGCAGCTGGGGACTTCCTAGCACAGATACGCAGTATTTT. This codes for CASSWGLPSTDTQYF.

This clonotype was counted ten times or more. This sequence joins TRBV28 and TRBJ1-5; D remains unclear. V was trimmed by 3 bases and J by 7 bases, leaving 19 bases between them. The CDR3 is 16 residues long. CDR1 and CDR2 from the germline V gene are MDHEN and SYDVKM. The CDR3 is CASSLGRAREGQPQHF. The CDR3 DNA reads as TGTGCCAGCAGTTTGGGCCGGGCACGGGAAGGACAGCCCCAGCATTTT.

The rearrangement uses TRBV6-1 and TRBJ1-2, with D maybe TRBD1 (6 bases). This CDR3 is 14 amino acids long. Germline V gives CDR1 MNHNS, CDR2 SASEGT. The germline V and J ends were trimmed by 5 bases and 2 bases, with 12 bases remaining between them. DNA of the CDR3: TGTGCCAGCAGTCCCGGGACATTGAACTATGGCTACACCTTC. As protein: CASSPGTLNYGYTF.

The gene calls are TRBV7-6 and TRBJ2-3; D gene unclear. Trimming took off 5 bases at V and 0 bases at J, with 9 bases between the two ends. This CDR3 region has 14 residues. The germline CDR1 and CDR2 sequences are SGHVS and FNYEAQ. CDR3 region: CASSPRPSTDTQYF. The DNA of the CDR3 is TGTGCCAGCAGCCCACGCCCGAGCACAGATACGCAGTATTTT.

Many counts were recorded for this clonotype. This chain uses TRBV5-1 with TRBJ2-2; D gene unclear. This CDR3 is built from 13 residues. V was pared by 0 bases and J by 4 bases, with 4 bases between. Germline CDR1 reads SGHRS; CDR2 reads YFSETQ. CDR3 protein: CASSLGGTGELFF. CDR3 DNA: TGCGCCAGCAGCTTGGGAGGCACCGGGGAGCTGTTTTTT. Together with reference TRBV5-1 and TRBJ2-2, the CDR3 gives the full variable domain: KAGVTQTPRYLIKTRGQQVTLSCSPISGHRSVSWYQQTPGQGLQFLFEYFSETQRNKGNFPGRFSGRQFSNSRSEMNVSTLELGDSALYLCASSLGGTGELFFGEGSRLTVL.

There are many counts of this clonotype. This chain joins TRBV5-1 and TRBJ2-1, with unresolved D. Trimming removed 8 bases at V and 0 bases at J, with 6 bases between. Germline V gives CDR1 SGHRS, CDR2 YFSETQ. This CDR3 contains 12 residues. The CDR3 sequence is CASQNSYNEQFF. The DNA for the CDR3 is TGCGCCAGTCAAAACTCCTACAATGAGCAGTTCTTC.

This clonotype was seen many times. The chain is built from TRBV5-6 and TRBJ2-3; D perhaps matches TRBD2 (6 bases). V dropped 3 bases and J dropped 2 bases, with 10 bases sitting between them. Germline assignment: CDR1 SGHDT and CDR2 YYEEEE. The CDR3 runs to 14 residues. The CDR3 DNA reads as TGTGCCAGCAGCTGGGACTTCTCCACAGATACGCAGTATTTT. It is translated as CASSWDFSTDTQYF.